This T cell receptor (beta chain) was observed in a study of tumor-infiltrating lymphocytes in primary liver carcinoma. Researchers drew blood RNA from unsorted whole blood and extracted germline DNA as well. TCR beta cDNA was made from 450 to 500 ng total RNA with a constant-region primer. Three nested multiplex PCR rounds of slightly modified ARM-PCR generated TCR beta libraries. A C-beta reverse primer and TRBV1-TRBV30 forward primers served in each of the first two PCR rounds, at 10 cycles apiece. TCRdb re-derived calls from the multiplex PCR reads in MiXCR, one entry per CDR3 protein. This repertoire shows 180,000 or so distinct CDR3 sequences, roughly three fifths found once; its top ten account for 72%. On this clonotype itself: The CDR3 ends on some other residue instead of the conserved phenylalanine or tryptophan, so this is likely a read error.

The germline V gene has CDR1 ENHRY and CDR2 SYGVKD. Trimming took 7 bases from V and 3 from J; bases not matched to a gene: 7. The CDR3 covers 14 residues. This TCR derives from a middle-aged man with primary liver carcinoma and hepatitis B virus infection. The material sequenced was peripheral blood. This chain connects TRBV10-3 to TRBJ1-1; 8 bases agree with TRBD1. CDR3 coding DNA: TGTGCCATCACCGGGGCACAGGGGGACACTGAAGCTTTCTAT. Protein product: CAITGAQGDTEAFY.